Listed here are 10 T cell receptor beta chains from one sample, sequenced in a study of a mutant IDH1 vaccine in newly diagnosed glioma. The time point denotes: week 23, last vaccination. Doses of 300 ug of mutant IDH1 20-mer peptide were given with topical imiquimod. This table comes from immunoSEQ multiplex PCR, and its TCRdb copy is limited to in-frame clones, with some not included. The sample includes approximately 37,000 clones, about 75% of them seen just once. Their antigen targets remain unknown. This specimen consisted of PBMCs, obtained from a glioma patient whose treatment included an IDH1 peptide vaccine. These receptors were taken from a middle-aged man with glioma.

On this clone: Other nucleotide sequences from this sample produce the same CDR3. The chain recombines TRBV9 with TRBJ2-1; the match to TRBD2 covers 10 bases. The ends lost 2 bases at V and 4 bases at J; junction bases unmatched: 3. The germline V gene encodes CDR1 SGDLS and CDR2 YYNGEE. CDR3 length equals 15 residues. The CDR3 loop reads CASSVSGGPYNEQFF. The CDR3 DNA reads TGTGCCAGCAGCGTTAGCGGGGGGCCTTACAATGAGCAGTTCTTC. Complete variable domain (other parts from reference TRBV9 and TRBJ2-1): DSGVTQTPKHLITATGQRVTLRCSPRSGDLSVYWYQQSLDQGLQFLIQYYNGEERAKGNILERFSAQQFPDLHSELNLSSLELGDSALYFCASSVSGGPYNEQFFGPGTRLTVL.

The V call is TRBV10-2, the J call TRBJ2-5, with 10 bases matching TRBD2. Germline loops: CDR1 WSHSY, CDR2 SAAADI. The CDR3 is 16 amino acids. V lost 0 bases, J lost 5 bases, and 6 bases stayed unmatched. The CDR3 here is CASSESLGLALETQYF. In DNA form, the CDR3 reads TGCGCCAGCAGTGAGTCGTTGGGACTAGCGCTGGAGACCCAGTACTTC.

The chain has TRBV10-3 and TRBJ1-1; the D is unclear. Between the trimmed V and J ends, which lost 5 bases and 1 base, there was a span of 5 bases. Germline CDR1 is ENHRY and CDR2 is SYGVKD. This CDR3 region has 12 residues. The CDR3: CAISPENTEAFF. Here the CDR3 DNA reads TGTGCCATCAGTCCAGAGAACACTGAAGCTTTCTTT.

In its sample, this clone was seen once. The chain couples TRBV7-2 to TRBJ2-1; D is possibly TRBD1 (5 bases). The CDR3 sequence is 13 residues long. The germline V gene has CDR1 SGHTA and CDR2 FQGNSA. Trimming left V 1 base short and J 6 bases short, with 7 bases between. This CDR3 is CASSLGQLNEQFF. In nucleotides, the CDR3 is TGTGCCAGCAGCTTAGGACAGCTCAATGAGCAGTTCTTC. The variable domain in full, with the rest retrieved from reference TRBV7-2 and TRBJ2-1, is GAGVSQSPSNKVTEKGKDVELRCDPISGHTALYWYRQSLGQGLEFLIYFQGNSAPDKSGLPSDRFSAERTGGSVSTLTIQRTQQEDSAVYLCASSLGQLNEQFFGPGTRLTVL.

The V gene is TRBV5-6, the J gene TRBJ1-2; TRBD1 might be the D (5 bases). Between the trimmed V and J ends, which lost 0 bases and 3 bases, there was a span of 9 bases. The length of the CDR3 is 14 residues. The germline V gene encodes CDR1 SGHDT and CDR2 YYEEEE. Written as DNA, the CDR3 is TGTGCCAGCAGCTTGGGCGGAGGGGACTATGGCTACACCTTC. Translated: CASSLGGGDYGYTF.

The sample holds one count of this clone. This may come from a read error, since a much larger clone is one base off. This sequence joins TRBV5-4 and TRBJ2-1; D remains ambiguous. This CDR3 is 12 amino acids long. The germline CDR1 and CDR2 sequences are SGHNT and YYREEE (reference sequence). V gave up 3 bases and J gave up 4 bases, with 5 bases separating them. The DNA of the CDR3 is TGTGCCAGCAGCTCCCGATACAATGAGCAGTTCTTC. Its protein is CASSSRYNEQFF.

The rearrangement uses TRBV15 and TRBJ2-1, with D tentatively TRBD2 (7 bases). There are 16 residues in the CDR3. Trimming left V 4 bases short and J 3 bases short, with 16 bases between. Germline assignment: CDR1 LNHNV and CDR2 YYDKDF (reference sequence). CDR3 region: CATSKPGGLLYNEQFF. DNA of the CDR3: TGTGCCACCAGCAAGCCGGGGGGCCTACTCTACAATGAGCAGTTCTTC.

This clone was seen a few times. The rearrangement uses TRBV7-9 and TRBJ2-7; 10 bases align to TRBD1. After removal of 5 bases from V and 3 bases from J, the junction contained 7 bases not matched to a gene. This CDR3 has 15 amino acids. The germline V gene has CDR1 SEHNR and CDR2 FQNEAQ (reference sequence). DNA for the CDR3: TGTGCCAGCAGCCCCGGGACAGGGGAGTACTACGAGCAGTACTTC. Translating gives CASSPGTGEYYEQYF.

The rearrangement uses TRBV18 and TRBJ1-2; D gene unclear. V dropped 6 bases and J dropped 6 bases, with 14 bases sitting between them. The CDR3 length is 13 residues. Germline CDR1 KGHSH, CDR2 LQKENI. CDR3 sequence reads: CASSRQERDGYTF. The CDR3 DNA reads TGTGCCAGCTCCCGTCAGGAGAGGGATGGCTACACCTTC.

The chain joins TRBV5-5 to TRBJ1-6; 9 bases map to TRBD1. V lost 4 bases to trimming and J lost 0 bases; unmatched junction nucleotides: 11. Germline CDR1 is SGHKS and CDR2 is YYEKEE (reference sequence). The CDR3 is made up of 19 amino acids. The CDR3 coding sequence is TGTGCCAGCAGCCAGACGGGGACAGGGCCCAGCTCCTATAATTCACCCCTCCACTTT. Translating gives CASSQTGTGPSSYNSPLHF.